The T cell receptor beta chain under discussion was sequenced for a study of T-cell memory formation after mild COVID-19. Study information: TCR clustering was largely donor specific. Study results and caveats: Day 15 to 85 contractors were CD4/CD8 balanced; later expanders leaned CD4+.

Comment on this clonotype: The target antigen is unknown.

Constant-segment primers and 5'RACE yielded cDNA libraries for TCR alpha and TCR beta, each carrying sample barcodes and UMIs. TCRdb reanalysed the 5' RACE reads using MiXCR and keeps one entry per CDR3 protein. The repertoire includes about 560,000 distinct CDR3 sequences, less than 25% of them detected once, and 7% to 9% sits in the top ten. Germline CDR1 is MNHEY and CDR2 is SVGEGT. V was shortened by 10 bases and J by 5 bases, with 24 bases between the two germline ends. This CDR3 has 16 amino acids. Sequenced input: PBMCs or a T cell subset sorted from them (not recorded which). The genes are TRBV6-2 or TRBV6-3 and TRBJ2-1; maybe TRBD2 (5 bases). The clonotype originates from an adult woman who had mild COVID-19 (a few samples of this study predate the infection). Cell type and time point are not known. CDR3 sequence: CATAVRGRAGNNEQFF. CDR3 in DNA: TGTGCCACCGCGGTTCGAGGTAGGGCGGGCAACAATGAGCAGTTCTTC.